The rows below give T cell receptor beta chains drawn from one sample of a study of cytotoxic CD8 clonotypes in ibrutinib-treated CLL. Only in-frame clones appear in the TCRdb table, and some are missing; sequencing was by immunoSEQ multiplex PCR. The table has 30,000 to 40,000 clones, about 70% seen once. The source was PBMCs, collected before ibrutinib treatment. The source of these receptors is a human donor with chronic lymphocytic leukemia. Both conserved end residues are part of each CDR3.

V gene	J gene	CDR3 protein
TRBV18	TRBJ2-2	CASSPPFGQPNTGELFF
TRBV4-3	TRBJ2-7	CASSQDWLAGAEQYF
TRBV6-4	TRBJ1-5	CASSRPRQGLGSNQPQHF
TRBV7-8	TRBJ1-1	CASSFYDGLEAFF
TRBV7-9	TRBJ1-2	CASSVTGGSGYGYTF
TRBV7-9	TRBJ2-7	CASSSTFYEQYF
TRBV25-1	TRBJ1-6	CASSEVNSPLHF
TRBV28	TRBJ1-1	CASTMNTEAFF
TRBV12-5	TRBJ2-3	CASGLVQGSQGTDTQYF
TRBV5-4	TRBJ2-1	CASSRYGLAEYNEQFF
TRBV10-1	TRBJ2-3	CASSEVKKRDSDTQYF
TRBV6-1	TRBJ2-7	CASSEAAGAARSYEQYF
TRBV5-1	TRBJ2-3	CASSLQGGSSDTQYF
TRBV18	TRBJ1-2	CASSPLLFRDRTYGYTF
TRBV19	TRBJ1-1	CASRRGQPMNTEAFF
TRBV10-3	TRBJ1-6	CAIGGETGGYDSPLHF
TRBV9	TRBJ2-3	CASSDPSDDSSTDTQYF
TRBV7-9	TRBJ1-2	CASSKRTGGHNYGYTF
TRBV5-1	TRBJ1-4	CASSWDRGNEKLFF
TRBV7-3	TRBJ2-5	CASSPGSIQETQYF
TRBV28	TRBJ2-7	CASSVHLGQLGLFLYEQYF
TRBV18	TRBJ1-1	CASSPQGQNTEAFF
TRBV13	TRBJ2-7	CASSFGVHEQYF
TRBV7-8	TRBJ1-6	CASSLSGNNSPLHF
TRBV28	TRBJ2-1	CASSSLQRIAGGGNEQFF